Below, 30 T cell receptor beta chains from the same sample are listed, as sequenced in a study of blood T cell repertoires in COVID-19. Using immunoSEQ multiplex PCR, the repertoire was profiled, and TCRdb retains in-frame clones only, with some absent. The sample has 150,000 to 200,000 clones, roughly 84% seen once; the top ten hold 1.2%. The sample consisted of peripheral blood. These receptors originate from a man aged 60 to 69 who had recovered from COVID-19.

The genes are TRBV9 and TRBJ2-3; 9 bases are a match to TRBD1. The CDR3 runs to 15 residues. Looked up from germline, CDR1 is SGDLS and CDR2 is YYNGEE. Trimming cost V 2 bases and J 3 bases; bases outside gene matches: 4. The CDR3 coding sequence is TGTGCCAGCAGCGTTTACGGACAGGGGACAGATACGCAGTATTTT. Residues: CASSVYGQGTDTQYF.

The CDR3 loop reads CASSLGTVTTNEKLFF. CDR3 in DNA: TGTGCCAGCAGCCTAGGGACAGTTACAACTAATGAAAAACTGTTTTTT. The J gene is TRBJ1-4, the V gene TRBV7-9; the match to TRBD1 covers 7 bases. This CDR3 is built from 16 residues. V shed 5 bases, J shed 0 bases, and the junction held 6 bases outside the gene matches. CDR1 SEHNR and CDR2 FQNEAQ come from the germline V gene (reference sequence).

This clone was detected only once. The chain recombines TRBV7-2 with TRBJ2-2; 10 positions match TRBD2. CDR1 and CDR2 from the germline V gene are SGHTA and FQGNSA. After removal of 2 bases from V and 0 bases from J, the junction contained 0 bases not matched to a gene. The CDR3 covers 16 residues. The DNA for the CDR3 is TGTGCCAGCAGCTTAAGCGGGGGGGCGAACACCGGGGAGCTGTTTTTT. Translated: CASSLSGGANTGELFF.

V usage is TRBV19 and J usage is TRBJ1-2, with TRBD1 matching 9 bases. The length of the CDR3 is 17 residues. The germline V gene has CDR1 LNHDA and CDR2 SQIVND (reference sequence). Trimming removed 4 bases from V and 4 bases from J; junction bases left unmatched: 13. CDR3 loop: CASSTNPGQGPGYGYTF. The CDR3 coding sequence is TGTGCCAGTAGTACTAACCCGGGACAGGGTCCTGGCTATGGCTACACCTTC.

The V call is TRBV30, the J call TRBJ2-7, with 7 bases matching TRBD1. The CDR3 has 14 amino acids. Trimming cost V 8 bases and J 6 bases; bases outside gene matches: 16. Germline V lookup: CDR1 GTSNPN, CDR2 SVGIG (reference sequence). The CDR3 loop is CATRRQGQLSEQYF. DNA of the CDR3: TGTGCCACACGTCGGCAGGGACAGCTATCCGAGCAGTACTTC.

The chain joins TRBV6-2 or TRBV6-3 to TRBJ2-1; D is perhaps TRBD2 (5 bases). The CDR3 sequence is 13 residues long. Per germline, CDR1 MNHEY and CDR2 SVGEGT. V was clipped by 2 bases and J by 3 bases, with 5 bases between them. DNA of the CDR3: TGTGCCAGCAGTTACCGGGACTACAATGAGCAGTTCTTC. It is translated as CASSYRDYNEQFF.

The CDR3 DNA is TGTGCCAGCAGTTTTTCCCCCCCTTACGAGCAGTACTTC. It is translated as CASSFSPPYEQYF. The V call is TRBV12-3 or TRBV12-4, the J call TRBJ2-7; D remains unclear. The CDR3 is made up of 13 amino acids. Trimming removed 3 bases at V and 4 bases at J, with 10 bases between.

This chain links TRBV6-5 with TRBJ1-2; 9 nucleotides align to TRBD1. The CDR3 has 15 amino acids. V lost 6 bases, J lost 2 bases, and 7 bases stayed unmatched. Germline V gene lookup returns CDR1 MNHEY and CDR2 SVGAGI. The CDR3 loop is CASSRDRGANYGYTF. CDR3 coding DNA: TGTGCCAGCAGCCGAGACAGGGGGGCCAACTATGGCTACACCTTC.

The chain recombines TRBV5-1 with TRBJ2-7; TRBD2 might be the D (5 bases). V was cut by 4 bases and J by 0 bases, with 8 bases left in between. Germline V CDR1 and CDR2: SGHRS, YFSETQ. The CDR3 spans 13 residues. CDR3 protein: CASSGLVSYEQYF. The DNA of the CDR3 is TGCGCCAGCAGCGGACTCGTCTCCTACGAGCAGTACTTC.

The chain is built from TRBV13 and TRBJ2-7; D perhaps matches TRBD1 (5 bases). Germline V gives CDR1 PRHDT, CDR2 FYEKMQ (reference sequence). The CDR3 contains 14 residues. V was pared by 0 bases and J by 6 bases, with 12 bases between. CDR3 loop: CASSLGKGVSEQYF. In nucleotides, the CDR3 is TGTGCCAGCAGCTTAGGTAAAGGGGTTTCCGAGCAGTACTTC.

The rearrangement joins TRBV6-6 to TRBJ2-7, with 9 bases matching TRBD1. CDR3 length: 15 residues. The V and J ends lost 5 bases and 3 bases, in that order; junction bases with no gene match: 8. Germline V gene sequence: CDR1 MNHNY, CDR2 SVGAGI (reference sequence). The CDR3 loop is CASSPRDREVYEQYF. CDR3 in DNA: TGTGCCAGCAGTCCGCGGGACAGGGAGGTCTACGAGCAGTACTTC.

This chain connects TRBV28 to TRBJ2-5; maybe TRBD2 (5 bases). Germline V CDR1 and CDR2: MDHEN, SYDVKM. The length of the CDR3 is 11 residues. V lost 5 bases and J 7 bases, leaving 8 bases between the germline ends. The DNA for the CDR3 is TGTGCCAGCAGTCTCACTAGGACCCAGTACTTC. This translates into CASSLTRTQYF.

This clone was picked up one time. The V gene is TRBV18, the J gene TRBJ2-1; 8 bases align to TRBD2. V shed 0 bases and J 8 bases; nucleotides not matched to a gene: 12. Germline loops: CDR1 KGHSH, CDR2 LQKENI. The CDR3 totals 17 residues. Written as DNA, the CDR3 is TGTGCCAGCTCACCACCTCCCGGGACTAGGTCTGTGGATGAGCAGTTCTTC. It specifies CASSPPPGTRSVDEQFF. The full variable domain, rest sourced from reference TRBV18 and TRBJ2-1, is NAGVMQNPRHLVRRRGQEARLRCSPMKGHSHVYWYRQLPEEGLKFMVYLQKENIIDESGMPKERFSAEFPKEGPSILRIQQVVRGDSAAYFCASSPPPGTRSVDEQFFGPGTRLTVL.

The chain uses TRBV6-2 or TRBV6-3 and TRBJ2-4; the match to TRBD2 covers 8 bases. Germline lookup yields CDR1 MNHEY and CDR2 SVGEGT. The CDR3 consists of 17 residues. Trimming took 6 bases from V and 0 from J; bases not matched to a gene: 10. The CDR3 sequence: CASSLGGDSLAKNIQYF. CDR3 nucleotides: TGTGCCAGCAGCCTCGGGGGGGACTCGTTAGCCAAAAACATTCAGTACTTC.

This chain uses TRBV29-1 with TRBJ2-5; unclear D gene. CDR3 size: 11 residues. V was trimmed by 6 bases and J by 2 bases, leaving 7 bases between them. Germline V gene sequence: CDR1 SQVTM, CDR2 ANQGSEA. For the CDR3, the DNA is TGCAGCGTAGAACTGCAAGAGACCCAGTACTTC. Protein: CSVELQETQYF.

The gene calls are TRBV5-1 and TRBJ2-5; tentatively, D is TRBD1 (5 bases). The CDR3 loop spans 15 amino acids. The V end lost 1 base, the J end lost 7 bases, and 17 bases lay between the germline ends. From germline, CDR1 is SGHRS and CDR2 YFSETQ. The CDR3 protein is CASSLSVTEEGTQYF. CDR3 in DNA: TGCGCCAGCAGCTTGTCGGTGACAGAAGAAGGGACCCAGTACTTC.

Here the CDR3 reads CASSLDSPDTQYF. The CDR3 DNA reads TGTGCCAGCAGCTTAGACAGTCCAGATACGCAGTATTTT. The chain combines TRBV5-4 with TRBJ2-3, with D possibly TRBD1 on 5 matching bases. The CDR3 length is 13 residues. The germline V and J ends were trimmed by 2 bases and 4 bases, with 8 bases remaining between them. Per the germline V gene, CDR1 is SGHNT and CDR2 is YYREEE (reference sequence).

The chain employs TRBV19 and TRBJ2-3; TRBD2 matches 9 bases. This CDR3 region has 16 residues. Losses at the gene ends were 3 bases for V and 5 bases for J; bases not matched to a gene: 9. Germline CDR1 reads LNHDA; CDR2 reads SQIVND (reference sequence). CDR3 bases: TGTGCCAGTAGTATGGGCCTGCGGGGGGGCCAAGATACGCAGTATTTT. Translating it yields CASSMGLRGGQDTQYF. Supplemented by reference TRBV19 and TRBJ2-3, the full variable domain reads DGGITQSPKYLFRKEGQNVTLSCEQNLNHDAMYWYRQDPGQGLRLIYYSQIVNDFQKGDIAEGYSVSREKKESFPLTVTSAQKNPTAFYLCASSMGLRGGQDTQYFGPGTRLTVL.

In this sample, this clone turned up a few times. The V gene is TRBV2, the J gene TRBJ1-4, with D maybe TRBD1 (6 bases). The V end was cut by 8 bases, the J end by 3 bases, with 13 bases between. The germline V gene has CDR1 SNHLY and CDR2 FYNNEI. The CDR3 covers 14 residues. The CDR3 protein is CASRRGGPNEKLFF. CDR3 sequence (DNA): TGTGCCAGCCGGAGGGGGGGTCCTAATGAAAAACTGTTTTTT.

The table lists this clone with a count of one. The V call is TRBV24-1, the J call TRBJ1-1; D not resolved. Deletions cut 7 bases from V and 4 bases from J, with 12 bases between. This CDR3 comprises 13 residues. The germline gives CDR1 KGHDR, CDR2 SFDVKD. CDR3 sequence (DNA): TGTGCCACCAGATCAGAGGTGGGCACTGAAGCTTTCTTT. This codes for CATRSEVGTEAFF.

The CDR3 here is CASSRSDRGDSPLHF. In nucleotides, the CDR3 is TGTGCCAGCAGTCGATCCGACAGGGGGGATTCACCCCTCCACTTT. V and J are TRBV6-2 or TRBV6-3 and TRBJ1-6; 9 bases fit TRBD1. Germline CDR1 and CDR2: MNHEY and SVGEGT. J gave up 8 bases and V 5 bases, and 7 bases lay outside the gene matches. CDR3 length: 15 residues.

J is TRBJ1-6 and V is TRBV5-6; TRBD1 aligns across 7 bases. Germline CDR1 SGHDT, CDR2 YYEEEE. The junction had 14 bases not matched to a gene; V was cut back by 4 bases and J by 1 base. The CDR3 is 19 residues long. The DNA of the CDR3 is TGTGCCAGCAGCCGACAGGGTGGGGGTTATGGGTCCTATAATTCACCCCTCCACTTT. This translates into CASSRQGGGYGSYNSPLHF.

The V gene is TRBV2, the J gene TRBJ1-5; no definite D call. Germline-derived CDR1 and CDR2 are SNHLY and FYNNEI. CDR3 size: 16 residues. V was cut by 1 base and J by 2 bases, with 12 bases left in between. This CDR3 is CASSEGGYGGNQPQHF. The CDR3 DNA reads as TGTGCCAGCAGTGAAGGAGGGTATGGGGGCAATCAGCCCCAGCATTTT.

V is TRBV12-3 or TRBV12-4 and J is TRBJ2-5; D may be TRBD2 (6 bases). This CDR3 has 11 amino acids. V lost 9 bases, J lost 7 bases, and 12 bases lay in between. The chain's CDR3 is CASSRRGTQYF. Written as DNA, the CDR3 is TGTGCCAGTTCAAGGAGGGGGACCCAGTACTTC.

The CDR3 region has the DNA TGTGCCACCAGGATGGGGCAGGGGGCGAACACTGAAGCTTTCTTT. Residues: CATRMGQGANTEAFF. This chain links TRBV24-1 with TRBJ1-1, with 8 positions matching TRBD1. CDR3 length: 15 amino acids. Germline V gives CDR1 KGHDR, CDR2 SFDVKD. The V and J ends lost 7 bases and 1 base, in that order; junction bases with no gene match: 7.

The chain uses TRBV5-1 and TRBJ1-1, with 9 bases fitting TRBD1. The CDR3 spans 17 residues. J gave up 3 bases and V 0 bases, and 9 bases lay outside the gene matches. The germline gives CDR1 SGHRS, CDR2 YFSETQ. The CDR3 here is CASSLDGTGNSDTEAFF. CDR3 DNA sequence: TGCGCCAGCAGCTTGGACGGGACAGGGAATAGCGACACTGAAGCTTTCTTT.

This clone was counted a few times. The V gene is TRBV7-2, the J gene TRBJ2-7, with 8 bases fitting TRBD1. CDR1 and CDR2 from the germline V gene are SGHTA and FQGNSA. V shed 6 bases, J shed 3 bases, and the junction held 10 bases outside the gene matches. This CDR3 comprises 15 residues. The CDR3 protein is CASSSPGQEFYEQYF. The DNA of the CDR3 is TGTGCCAGCAGTTCCCCGGGACAGGAGTTCTACGAGCAGTACTTC.

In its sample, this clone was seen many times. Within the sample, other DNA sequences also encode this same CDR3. The CDR3 protein is CASSLEGRAYEQYF. CDR3 DNA: TGCGCCAGCAGCTTGGAGGGGCGCGCCTACGAGCAGTACTTC. The chain employs TRBV5-1 and TRBJ2-7; a weak D match, TRBD1 (5 bases). The V gene lost 0 bases and the J gene lost 2 bases, with 9 bases spanning the gap. Looked up from germline, CDR1 is SGHRS and CDR2 is YFSETQ. The CDR3 is 14 amino acids.

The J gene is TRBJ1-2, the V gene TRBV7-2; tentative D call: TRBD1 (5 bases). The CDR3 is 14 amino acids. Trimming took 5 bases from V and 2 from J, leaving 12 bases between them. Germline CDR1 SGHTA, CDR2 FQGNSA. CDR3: CASSPPGGNYGYTF. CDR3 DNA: TGTGCCAGCAGCCCCCCGGGGGGGAACTATGGCTACACCTTC.

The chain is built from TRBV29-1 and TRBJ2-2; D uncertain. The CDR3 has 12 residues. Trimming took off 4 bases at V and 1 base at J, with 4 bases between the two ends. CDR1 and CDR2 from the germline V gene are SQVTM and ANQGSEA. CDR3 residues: CSVARNTGELFF. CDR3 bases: TGCAGCGTTGCCAGGAACACCGGGGAGCTGTTTTTT.